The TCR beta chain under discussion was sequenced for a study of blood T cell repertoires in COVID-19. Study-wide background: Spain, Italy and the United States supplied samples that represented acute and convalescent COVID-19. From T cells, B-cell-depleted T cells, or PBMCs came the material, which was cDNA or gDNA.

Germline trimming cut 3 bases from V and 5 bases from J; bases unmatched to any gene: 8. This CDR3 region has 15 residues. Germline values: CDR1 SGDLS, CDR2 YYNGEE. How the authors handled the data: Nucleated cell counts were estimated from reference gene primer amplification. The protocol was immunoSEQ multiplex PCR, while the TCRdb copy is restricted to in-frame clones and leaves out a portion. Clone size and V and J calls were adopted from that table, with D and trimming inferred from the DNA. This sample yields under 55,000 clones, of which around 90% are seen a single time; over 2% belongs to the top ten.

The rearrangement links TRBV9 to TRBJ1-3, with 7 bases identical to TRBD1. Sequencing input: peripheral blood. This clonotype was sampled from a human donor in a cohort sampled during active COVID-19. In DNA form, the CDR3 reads TGTGCCAGCAGCGGAAGACAGGGCCGCCGAAACACCATATATTTT. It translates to CASSGRQGRRNTIYF.